This T cell receptor (beta chain) derives from a study of blood T cell repertoires in COVID-19 (dated by TCRdb to the early 2020s). Background on the whole study: Samples from collaborators originated in the United States, Italy and Spain and spanned both the acute and convalescent phases of COVID-19. HLA class I and class II types, where available, came from metadata supplied by the sample provider rather than from assay-based typing. The material from the prospective study consisted of cDNA or gDNA derived from T cells, B-cell-depleted T cells, or PBMCs. A freely available public database, intended as a resource for researchers studying the immune response to SARS-CoV-2, is where the repertoires were released. Samples were obtained from the ongoing ImmuneRACE study (first 160 participants) and from over a thousand subjects provided by 6 global collaborators. The sample metadata nearly always contained a de-identified subject ID, COVID-19 status, age in years and sex. Deeply sampled blood TCRbeta repertoires from subjects exposed to, actively infected with, or recovered from COVID-19 were included in the dataset. What the work shows at the level of the full study, not this receptor alone: The quantity of clinical and demographic metadata differed by source and by participant and was supplied without curation.

V lost 7 bases and J lost 3 bases, and the count of bases not matched to a germline gene is 8. Reading from cysteine to phenylalanine, the CDR3 counts 14 amino acids. The entry retains the CDR3 DNA only, 42 bases that are in frame from base 1. The germline V gene supplies CDR1 SQVTM and CDR2 ANQGSEA. The sample holds one count of this clone. Its binding antigen is unknown. Base qualities are not provided; no much larger clone lies one nucleotide away. TCRbeta CDR3 regions were amplified from genomic DNA using the immunoSEQ Assay, a bias-controlled multiplex PCR. The original methods were these. The number of nucleated cells in each sample was estimated from the amplification of reference gene primers within the assay. To quantify the absolute abundance of each unique TCRbeta CDR3 rearrangement, sequence reads were collapsed and filtered. For each sample, productive Simpson clonality was calculated by taking the square root of Simpson's diversity index across productive rearrangements. Sourced from immuneACCESS, this table was stored by TCRdb with only in-frame sequences that have V and J called. A share of the clones is absent; for the studies checked, an unresolved V gene accounts for under half, and the remainder has no known explanation. Clonal size and the V and J genes are those of that table, whereas D and trimming came from the DNA. This sample is represented by around 100,000 clones; roughly nine tenths of them were singletons. Of the sample, just over 5% is held by the ten largest clones.

Collaborating institutions collected whole blood in K2EDTA tubes following their own protocols. Collaborator samples were shipped for TCRbeta analysis as frozen whole blood, isolated PBMCs, or DNA extracted from either sample type. The sequencing input was peripheral blood. In this chain, TRBV29-1 is recombined with TRBJ2-7; 11 junctional bases match TRBD1. The TCR originated in a man in his fifties with acute or convalescent COVID-19. The CDR3 protein: CSAGQGALVYEQYF. Here is the DNA: TGCAGCGCAGGACAGGGGGCGCTAGTCTACGAGCAGTACTTC.